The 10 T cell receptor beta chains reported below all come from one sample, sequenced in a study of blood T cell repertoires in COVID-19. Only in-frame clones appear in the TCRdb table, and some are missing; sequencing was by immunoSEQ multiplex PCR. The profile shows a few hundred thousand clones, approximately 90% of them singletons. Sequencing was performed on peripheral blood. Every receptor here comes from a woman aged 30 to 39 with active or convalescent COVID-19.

The CDR3 sequence: CASSPPTALTLHGYTF. The CDR3, as DNA: TGTGCCAGCAGTCCCCCGACCGCGCTGACTCTCCATGGCTACACCTTC. This chain joins TRBV6-2 or TRBV6-3 and TRBJ1-2; no definite D call. The CDR3 sequence is 16 residues long. Germline CDR1 MNHEY, CDR2 SVGEGT. V was pared by 5 bases and J by 6 bases, with 22 bases between.

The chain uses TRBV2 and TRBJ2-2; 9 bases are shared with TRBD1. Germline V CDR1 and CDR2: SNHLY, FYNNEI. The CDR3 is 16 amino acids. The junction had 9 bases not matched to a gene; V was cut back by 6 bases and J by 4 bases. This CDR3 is CASSDSDRGFTGELFF. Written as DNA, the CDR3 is TGTGCCAGCAGCGATTCGGACAGGGGTTTCACCGGGGAGCTGTTTTTT.

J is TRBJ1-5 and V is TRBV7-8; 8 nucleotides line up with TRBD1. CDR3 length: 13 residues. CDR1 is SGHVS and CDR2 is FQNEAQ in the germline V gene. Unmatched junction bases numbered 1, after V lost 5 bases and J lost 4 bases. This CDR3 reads CASSQGANQPQHF. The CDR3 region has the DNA TGTGCCAGCAGCCAGGGGGCGAATCAGCCCCAGCATTTT.

CDR3 amino acids: CASSIGGGGETQYF. In DNA form, the CDR3 reads TGCGCCAGCAGCATTGGGGGCGGGGGAGAGACCCAGTACTTC. The J gene is TRBJ2-5, the V gene TRBV5-1; weak D call: TRBD2 (7 bases). CDR1 and CDR2 (germline): SGHRS, YFSETQ. The germline V and J ends were trimmed by 4 bases and 4 bases, with 14 bases remaining between them. The CDR3 consists of 14 residues.

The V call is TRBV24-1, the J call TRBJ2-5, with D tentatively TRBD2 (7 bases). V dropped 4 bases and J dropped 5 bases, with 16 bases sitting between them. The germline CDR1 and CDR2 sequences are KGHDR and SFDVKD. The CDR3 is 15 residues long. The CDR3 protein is CATSDAAGAQETQYF. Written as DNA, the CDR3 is TGTGCCACCAGTGACGCTGCGGGGGCCCAGGAGACCCAGTACTTC.

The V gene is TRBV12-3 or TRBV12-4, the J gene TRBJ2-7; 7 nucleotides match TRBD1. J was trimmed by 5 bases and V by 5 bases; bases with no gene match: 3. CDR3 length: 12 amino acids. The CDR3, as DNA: TGTGCCAGCAGTGCGACAGGGCACGAGCAGTACTTC. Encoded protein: CASSATGHEQYF.

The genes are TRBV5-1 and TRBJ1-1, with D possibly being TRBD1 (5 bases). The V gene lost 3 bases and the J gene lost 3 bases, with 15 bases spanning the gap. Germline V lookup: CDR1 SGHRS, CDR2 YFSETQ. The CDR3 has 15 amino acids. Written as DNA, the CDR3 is TGCGCCAGCAGCTCCAACTCAGCGGGGGACACTGAAGCTTTCTTT. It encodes CASSSNSAGDTEAFF.

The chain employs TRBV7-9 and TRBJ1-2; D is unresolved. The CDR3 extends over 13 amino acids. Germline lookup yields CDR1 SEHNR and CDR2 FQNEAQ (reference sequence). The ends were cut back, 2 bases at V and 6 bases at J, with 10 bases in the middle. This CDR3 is CASSLNYGDGYTF. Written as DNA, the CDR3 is TGTGCCAGCAGCTTAAACTACGGAGATGGCTACACCTTC.

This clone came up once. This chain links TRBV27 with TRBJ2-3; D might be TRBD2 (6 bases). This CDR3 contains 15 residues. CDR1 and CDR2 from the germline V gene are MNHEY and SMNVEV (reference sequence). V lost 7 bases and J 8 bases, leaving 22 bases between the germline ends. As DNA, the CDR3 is TGTGCCAGCACCAGAGTAGGGGACTTCTTGGGTACGCAGTATTTT. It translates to CASTRVGDFLGTQYF.

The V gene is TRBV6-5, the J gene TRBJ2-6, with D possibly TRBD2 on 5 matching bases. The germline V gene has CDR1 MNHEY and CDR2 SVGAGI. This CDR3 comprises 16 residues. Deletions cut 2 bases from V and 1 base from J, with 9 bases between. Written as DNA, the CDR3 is TGTGCCAGCAGTTACCACGGGATGTCTGGGGCCAACGTCCTGACTTTC. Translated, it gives CASSYHGMSGANVLTF.